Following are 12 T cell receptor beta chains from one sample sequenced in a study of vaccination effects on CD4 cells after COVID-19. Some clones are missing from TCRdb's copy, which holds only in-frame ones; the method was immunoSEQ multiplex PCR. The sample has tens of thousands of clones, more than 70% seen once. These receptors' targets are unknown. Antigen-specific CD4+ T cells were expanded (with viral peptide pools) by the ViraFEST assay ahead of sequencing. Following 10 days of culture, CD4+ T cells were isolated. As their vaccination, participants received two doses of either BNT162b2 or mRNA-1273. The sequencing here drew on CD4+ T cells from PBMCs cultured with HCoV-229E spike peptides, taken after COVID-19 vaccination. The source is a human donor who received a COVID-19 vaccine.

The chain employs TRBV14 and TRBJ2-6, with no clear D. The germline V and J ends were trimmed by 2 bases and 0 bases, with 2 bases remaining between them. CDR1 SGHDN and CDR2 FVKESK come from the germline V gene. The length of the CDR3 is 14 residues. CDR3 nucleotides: TGTGCCAGCAGCCAAAACTCTGGGGCCAACGTCCTGACTTTC. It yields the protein CASSQNSGANVLTF.

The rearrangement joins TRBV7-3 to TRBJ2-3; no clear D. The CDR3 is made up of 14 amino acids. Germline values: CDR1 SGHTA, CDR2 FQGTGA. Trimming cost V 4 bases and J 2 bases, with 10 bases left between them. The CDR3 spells CASSSFLHTDTQYF. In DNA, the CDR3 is TGTGCCAGCAGCTCCTTTCTCCACACAGATACGCAGTATTTT.

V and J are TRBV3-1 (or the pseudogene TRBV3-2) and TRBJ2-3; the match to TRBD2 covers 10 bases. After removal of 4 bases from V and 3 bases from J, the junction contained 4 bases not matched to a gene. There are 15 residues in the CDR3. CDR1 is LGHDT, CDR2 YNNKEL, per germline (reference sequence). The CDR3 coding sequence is TGTGCCAGCAGCCGTGGACTAGCGGAGACAGATACGCAGTATTTT. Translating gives CASSRGLAETDTQYF.

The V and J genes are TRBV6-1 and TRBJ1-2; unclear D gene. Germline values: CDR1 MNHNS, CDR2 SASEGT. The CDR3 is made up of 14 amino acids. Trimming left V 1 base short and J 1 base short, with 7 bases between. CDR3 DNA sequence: TGTGCCAGCAGTGAAGGGTTCCTTAACTATGGCTACACCTTC. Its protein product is CASSEGFLNYGYTF.

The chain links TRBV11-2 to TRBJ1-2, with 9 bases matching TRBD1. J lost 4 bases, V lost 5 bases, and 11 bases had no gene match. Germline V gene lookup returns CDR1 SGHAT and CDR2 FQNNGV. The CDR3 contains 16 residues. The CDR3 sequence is CASSPRDRAFAYGYTF. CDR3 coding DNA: TGTGCCAGCAGCCCCCGGGACAGGGCATTCGCCTATGGCTACACCTTC.

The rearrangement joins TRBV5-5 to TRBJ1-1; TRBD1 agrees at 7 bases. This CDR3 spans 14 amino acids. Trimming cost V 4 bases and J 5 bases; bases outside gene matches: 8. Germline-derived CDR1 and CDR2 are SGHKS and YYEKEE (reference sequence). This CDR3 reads CASSPRGLVTEAFF. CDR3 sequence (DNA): TGTGCCAGCAGCCCGAGGGGGCTGGTGACTGAAGCTTTCTTT.

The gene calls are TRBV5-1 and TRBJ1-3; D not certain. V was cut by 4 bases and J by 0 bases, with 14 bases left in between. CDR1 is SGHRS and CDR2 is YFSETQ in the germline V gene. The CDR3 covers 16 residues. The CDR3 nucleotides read TGCGCCAGCAGCCAATACGAAGCGTTCTCTGGAAACACCATATATTTT. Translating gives CASSQYEAFSGNTIYF.

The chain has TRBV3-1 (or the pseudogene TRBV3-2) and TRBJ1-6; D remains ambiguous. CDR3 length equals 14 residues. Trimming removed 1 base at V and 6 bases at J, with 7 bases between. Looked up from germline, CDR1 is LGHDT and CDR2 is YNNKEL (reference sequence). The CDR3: CASSQGARNSPLHF. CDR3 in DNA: TGTGCCAGCAGCCAAGGTGCACGTAATTCACCCCTCCACTTT.

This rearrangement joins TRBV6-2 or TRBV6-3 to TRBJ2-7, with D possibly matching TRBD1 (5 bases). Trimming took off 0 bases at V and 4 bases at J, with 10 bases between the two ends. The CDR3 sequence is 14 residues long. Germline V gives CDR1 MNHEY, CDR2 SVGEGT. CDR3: CASSYSTGWYEQYV. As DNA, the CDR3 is TGTGCCAGCAGTTACTCCACAGGATGGTACGAGCAGTACGTC.

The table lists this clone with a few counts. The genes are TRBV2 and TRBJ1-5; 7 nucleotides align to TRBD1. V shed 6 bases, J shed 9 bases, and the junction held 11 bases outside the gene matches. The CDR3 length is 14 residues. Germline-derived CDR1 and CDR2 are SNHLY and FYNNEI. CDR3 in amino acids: CASRGGITGVPQHF. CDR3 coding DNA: TGTGCCAGCAGGGGGGGGATTACAGGGGTGCCCCAGCATTTT.

The CDR3 DNA follows: TGTGCCAGCAACCCCGGGACAGGGTATGGCTACACCTTC. It encodes CASNPGTGYGYTF. The chain employs TRBV6-5 and TRBJ1-2, with 9 bases fitting TRBD1. Germline values: CDR1 MNHEY, CDR2 SVGAGI. CDR3 length equals 13 residues. V was clipped by 7 bases and J by 5 bases; unmatched bases: 5.

In DNA form, the CDR3 reads TGCGCCAGCAGCTCGGGACTAGCGGGGACCGAGCAGTACGTC. The encoded protein is CASSSGLAGTEQYV. The chain has TRBV5-1 and TRBJ2-7; TRBD2 aligns across 13 bases. Germline CDR1 reads SGHRS; CDR2 reads YFSETQ. With 3 bases clipped from V and 6 bases from J, the junction kept 3 bases outside the gene matches. The CDR3 has 14 residues.